Described below is a single T cell receptor beta chain sequence and its context. Its antigen remains unknown. This sample is drawn from a study of T cell repertoires in cytomegalovirus infection. V was shortened by 6 bases and J by 2 bases, with 13 bases between the two germline ends. The germline V gene encodes CDR1 SGHAT and CDR2 FQNNGV. The CDR3 totals 14 residues. TCRdb independently ran MiXCR on the reads; one entry per CDR3 protein. This sample yields about 700,000 distinct CDR3 sequences, of which around a third are seen a single time; 15% to 20% belongs to the top ten. The TCR sequence derives from a human donor in good health (CMV status not recorded). Some clones in this sample may be carry-over from other donors' samples. Source: cultured PBMCs, taken from culture after CMV antigen stimulation. This chain joins TRBV11-2 and TRBJ1-1; D may be TRBD1 (5 bases). The CDR3 nucleotides are TGTGCCAGCAGACCCTATCAGGGAAACACTGAAGCTTTCTTT. This encodes CASRPYQGNTEAFF.